The next 29 T cell receptor beta chains were all read from a single sample in a study of chemoradiotherapy in HPV16-positive cancers. Only in-frame clones appear in the TCRdb table, and some are missing; sequencing was by immunoSEQ multiplex PCR. The table has about 32,000 clones, approximately 88% seen once. Sequenced material: blood, taken from a patient who underwent chemoradiotherapy. The receptor set was obtained from a human donor with HPV-associated anogenital cancer.

About this clone: The same CDR3 is also encoded by other DNA sequences in this sample. The chain combines TRBV28 with TRBJ2-7; D might be TRBD1 (5 bases). V was cut by 2 bases and J by 1 base, with 6 bases left in between. The CDR3 runs to 13 residues. Germline V CDR1 and CDR2: MDHEN, SYDVKM. CDR3 sequence (DNA): TGTGCCAGCAGTTTAGACAGTTCCTACGAGCAGTACTTC. Amino acids: CASSLDSSYEQYF.

CDR3 coding DNA: TGTGCCAGCAGCTTGGAGGGTGGTCCGGGACAGGTCTCCACTGAAGCTTTCTTT. Translation gives CASSLEGGPGQVSTEAFF. The V and J genes are TRBV11-2 and TRBJ1-1; 8 nucleotides agree with TRBD1. This CDR3 spans 18 amino acids. Trimming took 3 bases from V and 4 from J; bases not matched to a gene: 16. The V gene's germline CDR1 is SGHAT and CDR2 FQNNGV.

This sequence joins TRBV6-6 and TRBJ1-1, with D unresolved. The CDR3 contains 12 residues. The germline V gene has CDR1 MNHNY and CDR2 SVGAGI (reference sequence). V lost 6 bases to trimming and J lost 11 bases, with 16 bases between them. In DNA form, the CDR3 reads TGTGCCAGCAGCCGCGACAACCGAATGGCTTTCTTT. As protein: CASSRDNRMAFF.

This sequence joins TRBV6-5 and TRBJ1-6; maybe TRBD1 (5 bases). Germline lookup yields CDR1 MNHEY and CDR2 SVGAGI. V shed 7 bases and J shed 9 bases, with 13 bases lying between them. The CDR3 is 13 residues long. The chain's CDR3 is CASKRSQGSPLHF. In nucleotides, the CDR3 is TGTGCCAGCAAGCGGAGCCAGGGTTCACCCCTCCACTTT.

This clone was detected only once. CDR3 loop: CASSVGRGSYEQYF. In DNA, the CDR3 is TGTGCCAGCAGCGTTGGACGGGGCTCCTACGAGCAGTACTTC. The V and J genes are TRBV6-1 and TRBJ2-7; D might be TRBD2 (5 bases). Germline V lookup: CDR1 MNHNS, CDR2 SASEGT. There are 14 residues in the CDR3. Trimming shortened V by 6 bases and J by 0 bases, and 12 bases separated the two germline ends.

The chain carries TRBV25-1 and TRBJ2-5; 10 bases align to TRBD2. Judging by the DNA end, TRBJ2-7 fits better; the J call may be wrong. CDR1 MGHDK and CDR2 SYGVNS come from the germline V gene. The CDR3 covers 16 residues. Written as DNA, the CDR3 is TGTGCCAGCAGTGAATTTTGGCTAGCGGGAGTCCACGAGCAGTACTTC. Translated: CASSEFWLAGVHEQYF.

This chain uses TRBV28 with TRBJ2-1; 8 positions match TRBD1. After removal of 5 bases from V and 4 bases from J, the junction contained 7 bases not matched to a gene. Germline V gives CDR1 MDHEN, CDR2 SYDVKM. This CDR3 region has 15 residues. This CDR3 is CASSRTGNIYNEQFF. In nucleotides, the CDR3 is TGTGCCAGCAGTCGGACAGGGAACATATACAATGAGCAGTTCTTC.

The V and J genes are TRBV6-6 and TRBJ2-3; no reliable D call. This CDR3 region has 15 residues. The V end was cut by 2 bases, the J end by 0 bases, with 9 bases between. Germline assignment: CDR1 MNHNY and CDR2 SVGAGI (reference sequence). CDR3 coding DNA: TGTGCCAGCAGTTACACCCGAGCAAGCACAGATACGCAGTATTTT. Its translation: CASSYTRASTDTQYF.

The chain joins TRBV4-1 to TRBJ2-1, with D maybe TRBD2 (5 bases). CDR3 size: 16 residues. Germline assignment: CDR1 MGHRA and CDR2 YSYEKL. Trimming removed 0 bases at V and 0 bases at J, with 9 bases between. The CDR3 nucleotides are TGCGCCAGCAGCCAAGATAGAGGGAGCTCCTACAATGAGCAGTTCTTC. As protein: CASSQDRGSSYNEQFF.

This chain joins TRBV11-2 and TRBJ2-3, with 9 bases identical to TRBD1. The CDR3 is 15 residues long. Germline V CDR1 and CDR2: SGHAT, FQNNGV. The junction had 2 bases not matched to a gene; V was cut back by 4 bases and J by 0 bases. The CDR3 region has the DNA TGTGCCAGCAGCTCCGGGACAGGGAGCACAGATACGCAGTATTTT. Its protein product is CASSSGTGSTDTQYF.

The chain combines TRBV29-1 with TRBJ2-7; 8 nucleotides line up with TRBD1. V lost 0 bases and J lost 3; bases outside the gene matches: 10. Germline V gene data show CDR1 as SQVTM and CDR2 as ANQGSEA. This CDR3 has 16 amino acids. CDR3 bases: TGCAGCGTTGAAGAATTTAAGACAGGGGACAACTACGAGCAGTACTTC. Its protein product is CSVEEFKTGDNYEQYF.

In its sample, this clone was seen a few times. The chain joins TRBV28 to TRBJ2-3; 13 bases agree with TRBD2. The CDR3 spans 15 residues. V lost 7 bases to trimming and J lost 1 base; unmatched junction nucleotides: 2. Germline loops: CDR1 MDHEN, CDR2 SYDVKM. The CDR3 protein is CASTGLAGGTDTQYF. CDR3 nucleotide sequence: TGTGCCAGCACTGGACTAGCGGGAGGCACAGATACGCAGTATTTT.

DNA of the CDR3: TGTGCCAGTAGTCTACAGGGGGCAGAAAAACTGTTTTTT. It encodes CASSLQGAEKLFF. The rearrangement links TRBV19 to TRBJ1-4; TRBD1 matches at 9 bases. The junction had 3 bases not matched to a gene; V was cut back by 5 bases and J by 8 bases. Looked up from germline, CDR1 is LNHDA and CDR2 is SQIVND (reference sequence). The CDR3 loop spans 13 amino acids.

This chain connects TRBV19 to TRBJ1-4, with D hard to call. The CDR3 loop spans 15 amino acids. CDR1 is LNHDA, CDR2 SQIVND, per germline (reference sequence). V shed 4 bases and J shed 3 bases, with 12 bases lying between them. The CDR3 DNA follows: TGTGCCAGTAGTAATCCCCGCCGATCTAATGAAAAACTGTTTTTT. Its translation: CASSNPRRSNEKLFF.

The chain has TRBV19 and TRBJ2-7, with TRBD1 as a possible D gene (6 bases). The V end was cut by 3 bases, the J end by 3 bases, with 12 bases between. In germline, CDR1 is LNHDA, CDR2 SQIVND (reference sequence). The CDR3 covers 14 residues. CDR3 nucleotide sequence: TGTGCCAGTAGTATCTCCAGGGGCCTCTACGAGCAGTACTTC. Translated: CASSISRGLYEQYF.

The CDR3 DNA follows: TGTGCCAGCAGTTCCCCCCGGACAGGTCCTTCACCCCTCCACTTT. It translates to CASSSPRTGPSPLHF. V is TRBV27 and J is TRBJ1-6; TRBD1 matches 7 bases. V was clipped by 4 bases and J by 9 bases; unmatched bases: 9. Germline V gene lookup returns CDR1 MNHEY and CDR2 SMNVEV (reference sequence). The CDR3 consists of 15 residues.

V is TRBV7-6 and J is TRBJ1-4; weak D call: TRBD1 (5 bases). The germline CDR1 and CDR2 sequences are SGHVS and FNYEAQ. This CDR3 is built from 19 residues. V was trimmed by 0 bases and J by 0 bases, leaving 17 bases between them. The CDR3 DNA reads TGTGCCAGCAGCTTAGCGATCGATAGGGCAGGGTCAACTAATGAAAAACTGTTTTTT. This codes for CASSLAIDRAGSTNEKLFF.

A few counts support this clone. The chain joins TRBV5-4 to TRBJ1-1; D uncertain. This CDR3 has 11 residues. Germline assignment: CDR1 SGHNT and CDR2 YYREEE (reference sequence). Trimming took off 4 bases at V and 6 bases at J, with 7 bases between the two ends. For the CDR3, the DNA is TGTGCCAGCAGCACCCAGGCTGAAGCTTTCTTT. This codes for CASSTQAEAFF.

DNA for the CDR3: TGTGCCAGTAGTACCCACCGTCGACAGGGGATTGAAGCTTTCTTT. This sequence encodes CASSTHRRQGIEAFF. The gene calls are TRBV19 and TRBJ1-1; 8 nucleotides agree with TRBD1. This CDR3 comprises 15 residues. The junction had 11 bases not matched to a gene; V was cut back by 4 bases and J by 7 bases. Germline CDR1 reads LNHDA; CDR2 reads SQIVND (reference sequence).

This clone was seen a single time. The gene calls are TRBV6-4 and TRBJ2-2; unclear D gene. CDR3 length: 12 amino acids. CDR1 is MRHNA, CDR2 SNTAGT, per germline. V was pared by 4 bases and J by 8 bases, with 8 bases between. The CDR3 DNA is TGTGCCAGCAGTGCGGAAGGTGGGGAGCTGTTTTTT. Residues: CASSAEGGELFF.

The genes are TRBV7-9 and TRBJ2-7, with 10 nucleotides matching TRBD1. The CDR3 runs to 17 residues. Trimming removed 4 bases from V and 6 bases from J; junction bases left unmatched: 15. CDR1 and CDR2 from the germline V gene are SEHNR and FQNEAQ (reference sequence). CDR3 amino acids: CASSSTFGGQGSLEQYF. CDR3 nucleotides: TGTGCCAGCAGCTCAACATTCGGGGGACAGGGGTCCCTCGAGCAGTACTTC.

This clone was found a few times. The rearrangement links TRBV19 to TRBJ1-2; possible D gene TRBD1, 5 bases. The CDR3 is made up of 15 amino acids. V dropped 5 bases and J dropped 5 bases, with 18 bases sitting between them. Per the germline V gene, CDR1 is LNHDA and CDR2 is SQIVND (reference sequence). CDR3 loop: CASSAEWGGPYGYTF. Here the CDR3 DNA reads TGTGCCAGTAGTGCGGAATGGGGCGGCCCTTATGGCTACACCTTC.

The rearrangement links TRBV7-2 to TRBJ2-1; 9 bases fit TRBD2. The CDR3 extends over 15 amino acids. Germline V gene sequence: CDR1 SGHTA, CDR2 FQGNSA. V shed 7 bases, J shed 12 bases, and the junction held 16 bases outside the gene matches. CDR3 coding DNA: TGTGCCAGCACCCAAAGGGGCGGGAGGGAGGCTGGGCAGTTCTTC. Protein product: CASTQRGGREAGQFF.

This chain joins TRBV5-6 and TRBJ1-6; TRBD1 might be the D (5 bases). This CDR3 has 17 amino acids. Per the germline V gene, CDR1 is SGHDT and CDR2 is YYEEEE. Deletions cut 3 bases from V and 0 bases from J, with 13 bases between. DNA of the CDR3: TGTGCCAGCAGCTCCTCAGGGCGGAGCTCCTATAATTCACCCCTCCACTTT. It encodes CASSSSGRSSYNSPLHF.

This clone was observed once. The chain's CDR3 is CASSFGVDYGYTF. The CDR3 nucleotides are TGTGCCAGCAGCTTCGGTGTGGACTATGGCTACACCTTC. The V and J genes are TRBV11-1 and TRBJ1-2; D call uncertain. The CDR3 consists of 13 residues. V dropped 3 bases and J dropped 3 bases, with 8 bases sitting between them. The germline V gene encodes CDR1 SGHAT and CDR2 FQDESV (reference sequence).

The chain couples TRBV2 to TRBJ1-1; D is undetermined. Per the germline V gene, CDR1 is SNHLY and CDR2 is FYNNEI. This CDR3 spans 14 amino acids. The V gene lost 2 bases and the J gene lost 4 bases, with 11 bases spanning the gap. The CDR3 DNA is TGTGCCAGCAGTGAAACCGGGCCGGGCACTGAAGCTTTCTTT. Translation gives CASSETGPGTEAFF.

V gene TRBV4-1 combines with J gene TRBJ1-1, with D unclear. The CDR3 covers 14 residues. V was cut by 4 bases and J by 0 bases, with 9 bases left in between. CDR1 MGHRA and CDR2 YSYEKL come from the germline V gene. The CDR3 DNA sequence: TGCGCCAGCAGCCTCGGGAGGGTGAACACTGAAGCTTTCTTT. It encodes CASSLGRVNTEAFF.

The CDR3 loop reads CASSPTTGNYGYTF. In nucleotides, the CDR3 is TGTGCCAGCAGTCCAACGACAGGGAATTATGGCTACACCTTC. The rearrangement joins TRBV27 to TRBJ1-2; 7 nucleotides align to TRBD1. With 5 bases clipped from V and 5 bases from J, the junction kept 8 bases outside the gene matches. CDR3 length: 14 residues. Germline V gives CDR1 MNHEY, CDR2 SMNVEV (reference sequence).

This CDR3 reads CASRESGANVLTF. CDR3 DNA: TGTGCCAGCAGAGAGAGTGGGGCCAACGTCCTGACTTTC. The chain has TRBV6-1 and TRBJ2-6, with D hard to call. Germline assignment: CDR1 MNHNS and CDR2 SASEGT. The CDR3 length is 13 residues. Trimming removed 6 bases at V and 3 bases at J, with 6 bases between.